Below are 22 T cell receptor beta chains sequenced from a single sample in a study of shared clonotypes between healthy human individuals. Sequencing was performed with immunoSEQ multiplex PCR; in TCRdb, only in-frame clones are kept and a portion is missing. Counted here are millions of clones, 95% occurring once; the ten biggest clones make up under 0.15%. The sequenced sample was naive CD4+ T cells sorted from blood. Subset in this sample: CD45RA+ positively selected. The receptors come from a man between 18 and 35 years old in good health.

This clone was picked up one time. The rearrangement links TRBV9 to TRBJ2-2, with 8 bases that match TRBD1. The CDR3 is 14 residues long. CDR1 and CDR2 from the germline V gene are SGDLS and YYNGEE. After removal of 4 bases from V and 6 bases from J, the junction contained 5 bases not matched to a gene. Here the CDR3 reads CASSPQTGAGELFF. The CDR3 nucleotides are TGTGCCAGCAGCCCCCAGACAGGGGCCGGGGAGCTGTTTTTT.

This chain uses TRBV5-1 with TRBJ1-6, with D perhaps TRBD1 (6 bases). V was clipped by 2 bases and J by 7 bases, with 10 bases between them. Looked up from germline, CDR1 is SGHRS and CDR2 is YFSETQ. The CDR3 extends over 14 amino acids. The DNA for the CDR3 is TGCGCCAGCAGCTTATCTACAGGGAATTCACCCCTCCACTTT. Its translation: CASSLSTGNSPLHF.

V gene TRBV27 combines with J gene TRBJ1-6, with no clear D. Trimming cost V 3 bases and J 10 bases, with 10 bases left between them. Germline-derived CDR1 and CDR2 are MNHEY and SMNVEV (reference sequence). The CDR3 consists of 13 residues. The CDR3 DNA follows: TGTGCCAGCAGTTTTCTTGGGATCTCACCCCTCCACTTT. The encoded protein is CASSFLGISPLHF.

This chain connects TRBV7-9 to TRBJ1-1; 9 bases are shared with TRBD1. Germline CDR1 is SEHNR and CDR2 is FQNEAQ (reference sequence). Losses at the gene ends were 5 bases for V and 1 base for J; bases not matched to a gene: 5. The length of the CDR3 is 15 residues. The CDR3 DNA reads as TGTGCCAGCAGCAATCAACAGGGGGCGAACACTGAAGCTTTCTTT. It is translated as CASSNQQGANTEAFF.

V and J are TRBV11-1 and TRBJ1-6; perhaps TRBD1 as D (5 bases). This CDR3 is built from 13 residues. Trimming pared 5 bases from V and 6 bases from J, leaving 8 bases between. Germline V gene sequence: CDR1 SGHAT, CDR2 FQDESV (reference sequence). CDR3 sequence (DNA): TGTGCCAGCAGCCATGACAGTAATTCACCCCTCCACTTT. Encoded protein: CASSHDSNSPLHF.

This clone was recorded once. This chain uses TRBV6-1 with TRBJ2-5, with D perhaps TRBD1 (5 bases). V shed 5 bases and J shed 2 bases, with 15 bases lying between them. This CDR3 has 15 residues. The germline CDR1 and CDR2 sequences are MNHNS and SASEGT. The CDR3 region has the DNA TGTGCCAGCAGTAACCGACAGATGGGACAAGAGACCCAGTACTTC. Amino acids: CASSNRQMGQETQYF.

The chain recombines TRBV27 with TRBJ1-5, with a weak D call TRBD1 (6 bases). Per germline, CDR1 MNHEY and CDR2 SMNVEV (reference sequence). There are 15 residues in the CDR3. Trimming took 6 bases from V and 3 from J, leaving 15 bases between them. The CDR3 DNA reads TGTGCCAGCAGCGGGGTGGGGGGCCTCAATCAGCCCCAGCATTTT. This gives the protein CASSGVGGLNQPQHF.

This sequence joins TRBV18 and TRBJ2-5; D may be TRBD2 (5 bases). Germline loops: CDR1 KGHSH, CDR2 LQKENI. This CDR3 spans 14 amino acids. V lost 4 bases to trimming and J lost 6 bases, with 15 bases between them. Here the CDR3 DNA reads TGTGCCAGCTCACTTCGACGGGAACTGAAGACCCAGTACTTC. Residues: CASSLRRELKTQYF.

The CDR3 nucleotides read TGTGCCAGCAGCCCCCGGGGTACAGTGGGAGGAAACACCGGGGAGCTGTTTTTT. It translates to CASSPRGTVGGNTGELFF. This chain uses TRBV5-4 with TRBJ2-2, with TRBD2 as a possible D gene (6 bases). Germline V CDR1 and CDR2: SGHNT, YYREEE (reference sequence). V shed 4 bases and J shed 2 bases, with 21 bases lying between them. The CDR3 has 18 amino acids.

The CDR3 DNA reads as TGTGCCTGGAGTGTGGGGGCCGAAAAACTGTTTTTT. Amino acid sequence: CAWSVGAEKLFF. V gene TRBV30 combines with J gene TRBJ1-4; TRBD1 is a possible D gene (6 bases). CDR1 GTSNPN and CDR2 SVGIG come from the germline V gene (reference sequence). This CDR3 is built from 12 residues. Trimming cost V 0 bases and J 8 bases, with 7 bases left between them.

CDR3 bases: TGTGCCAGCAGTTTAAAGCGCGGTTATGGCTACACCTTC. Protein: CASSLKRGYGYTF. The V call is TRBV27, the J call TRBJ1-2; D remains ambiguous. Germline V gene lookup returns CDR1 MNHEY and CDR2 SMNVEV (reference sequence). CDR3 length: 13 residues. The ends were cut back, 2 bases at V and 5 bases at J, with 9 bases in the middle.

The count of this clone is one. The V and J genes are TRBV7-2 and TRBJ2-5; 7 bases fit TRBD2. The CDR3 contains 16 residues. The J segment lost 5 bases and the V segment lost 1 base, leaving 10 bases of the junction unmatched. From germline, CDR1 is SGHTA and CDR2 FQGNSA. In nucleotides, the CDR3 is TGTGCCAGCAGCTTAGGTCTAGCGGAGCCCCGTGAGACCCAGTACTTC. Translating gives CASSLGLAEPRETQYF.

The J gene is TRBJ2-7, the V gene TRBV6-5; a weak D match, TRBD2 (5 bases). Germline values: CDR1 MNHEY, CDR2 SVGAGI. Trimming cost V 6 bases and J 0 bases, with 15 bases left between them. This CDR3 spans 15 amino acids. The chain's CDR3 is CASSRTSWGSYEQYF. CDR3 bases: TGTGCCAGCAGCCGAACTAGTTGGGGCTCCTACGAGCAGTACTTC.

The chain has TRBV27 and TRBJ1-5; unclear D gene. Trimming took off 0 bases at V and 4 bases at J, with 7 bases between the two ends. This CDR3 is 14 amino acids long. Germline CDR1 and CDR2: MNHEY and SMNVEV (reference sequence). The CDR3 region is CASSLSWENQPQHF. The CDR3 coding sequence is TGTGCCAGCAGTTTATCATGGGAGAATCAGCCCCAGCATTTT.

Note on this clone: The same CDR3 can be traced to other DNA sequences in this sample. This chain connects TRBV6-5 to TRBJ2-1; 8 bases are shared with TRBD1. Germline CDR1 and CDR2: MNHEY and SVGAGI. The CDR3 is 14 amino acids. With V trimmed by 5 bases and J by 4 bases, 4 bases remained unmatched. CDR3 sequence reads: CASSRTGPYNEQFF. Here the CDR3 DNA reads TGTGCCAGCAGTCGGACAGGGCCGTACAATGAGCAGTTCTTC.

This chain uses TRBV30 with TRBJ1-1, with D tentatively TRBD1 (6 bases). The CDR3 extends over 13 amino acids. V lost 4 bases to trimming and J lost 3 bases, with 12 bases between them. Germline V gene data show CDR1 as GTSNPN and CDR2 as SVGIG (reference sequence). The CDR3, as DNA: TGTGCCTGGAAGGGGGATTTGTACACTGAAGCTTTCTTT. Translated: CAWKGDLYTEAFF.

The V and J genes are TRBV18 and TRBJ1-3, with D possibly being TRBD1 (6 bases). V dropped 4 bases and J dropped 3 bases, with 16 bases sitting between them. The CDR3 is 16 amino acids. Germline CDR1 KGHSH, CDR2 LQKENI. CDR3 sequence (DNA): TGTGCCAGCTCACAGCCGGGACATGACCATGGAAACACCATATATTTT. Translated: CASSQPGHDHGNTIYF.

The rearrangement uses TRBV7-9 and TRBJ2-2; D is ambiguous. The CDR3 has 12 residues. Trimming pared 6 bases from V and 6 bases from J, leaving 8 bases between. The germline V gene has CDR1 SEHNR and CDR2 FQNEAQ (reference sequence). The CDR3 protein is CASRLPPGELFF. The CDR3 DNA reads as TGTGCCAGCAGACTGCCCCCCGGGGAGCTGTTTTTT.

This chain uses TRBV11-2 with TRBJ1-4, with 7 nucleotides matching TRBD1. Germline loops: CDR1 SGHAT, CDR2 FQNNGV. This CDR3 has 14 amino acids. V dropped 5 bases and J dropped 6; count of bases not matched to a gene: 6. In DNA form, the CDR3 reads TGTGCCAGCAGCATGACAGGGAGAGATGAAAAACTGTTTTTT. Its protein product is CASSMTGRDEKLFF. Filled out from reference TRBV11-2 and TRBJ1-4, the complete variable domain reads EAGVAQSPRYKIIEKRQSVAFWCNPISGHATLYWYQQILGQGPKLLIQFQNNGVVDDSQLPKDRFSAERLKGVDSTLKIQPAKLEDSAVYLCASSMTGRDEKLFFGSGTQLSVL.

CDR3 in amino acids: CASSPRLAGGLMQYF. The CDR3, as DNA: TGTGCCAGTAGTCCACGACTAGCGGGGGGTTTAATGCAGTATTTT. The chain couples TRBV19 to TRBJ2-3; 13 bases map to TRBD2. Germline CDR1 LNHDA, CDR2 SQIVND (reference sequence). Trimming took 5 bases from V and 11 from J; bases not matched to a gene: 10. This CDR3 region has 15 residues. Full variable domain (missing parts from reference TRBV19 and TRBJ2-3): DGGITQSPKYLFRKEGQNVTLSCEQNLNHDAMYWYRQDPGQGLRLIYYSQIVNDFQKGDIAEGYSVSREKKESFPLTVTSAQKNPTAFYLCASSPRLAGGLMQYFGPGTRLTVL.

The chain carries TRBV5-1 and TRBJ1-4; tentatively, D is TRBD1 (5 bases). The CDR3 runs to 15 residues. In germline, CDR1 is SGHRS, CDR2 YFSETQ. V was shortened by 2 bases and J by 8 bases, with 16 bases between the two germline ends. The DNA for the CDR3 is TGCGCCAGCAGCTTAGATCGTCCGGGGGAGGAAAAACTGTTTTTT. This gives the protein CASSLDRPGEEKLFF.

As for this clone: Different DNA sequences within this sample yield the same CDR3. V is TRBV4-1 and J is TRBJ1-2; the D gene is possibly TRBD1 (5 bases). Between the trimmed V and J ends, which lost 0 bases and 7 bases, there was a span of 9 bases. Per the germline V gene, CDR1 is MGHRA and CDR2 is YSYEKL. The CDR3 sequence is 13 residues long. The CDR3 nucleotides read TGCGCCAGCAGCCAAGACAGGGTCGGTGGCTACACCTTC. The encoded protein is CASSQDRVGGYTF.